This TCR beta chain was recorded in a study of blood T cells in healthy people across ages. CDR1 is SGDLS and CDR2 is YYNGEE in the germline V gene. CDR3 length: 15 amino acids. The junction had 9 bases not matched to a gene; V was cut back by 2 bases and J by 5 bases. For the second PCR, which ran for roughly 7 to 11 cycles, a sample-barcoded 5' primer and a J-beta primer mix were used. A single record per CDR3 protein comes from TCRdb applying MiXCR to the 5' RACE reads. The repertoire holds about a million distinct CDR3 sequences, with around two fifths as singletons. The sequence came from a man younger than 35 in good health. This chain uses TRBV9 with TRBJ1-2; 7 bases map to TRBD1. The specimen sequenced was blood. The CDR3 region is CASSVTQGMVYGYTF. The CDR3 nucleotides read TGTGCCAGCAGCGTGACACAGGGGATGGTGTATGGCTACACCTTC.